Listed below are T cell receptor beta chains from one sample, sequenced in a study of shared clonotypes between healthy human individuals. The protocol was immunoSEQ multiplex PCR, while the TCRdb copy is restricted to in-frame clones and leaves out a portion. The data show about 1.5 million clones, with approximately 97% seen just once and roughly 1.2% held by the top ten. Specimen: naive CD4+ T cells sorted from blood. These receptors were taken from a man under 40 in good health. Both conserved end residues are part of each CDR3. Each record gives: D gene, V gene, J gene, CDR3 length, clone size, CDR3 protein, CDR3 DNA. The D gene is left open where the match is weak. Clone size is given for some rows only: seen once, a few or many times, or a class if the clone is expanded.

D gene: NA
V gene: TRBV20-1
J gene: TRBJ2-7
CDR3 length: 10
clone size: NA
CDR3 protein: CSARGVAQYF
CDR3 DNA: TGCAGTGCTAGAGGGGTCGCCCAGTACTTC

D gene: NA
V gene: TRBV10-3
J gene: TRBJ2-3
CDR3 length: 11
clone size: NA
CDR3 protein: CAISDTDTQYF
CDR3 DNA: TGTGCCATCAGTGACACAGATACGCAGTATTTT

D gene: NA
V gene: TRBV19
J gene: TRBJ2-7
CDR3 length: 15
clone size: once
CDR3 protein: CASSIGQRLSYEQYF
CDR3 DNA: TGTGCCAGTAGTATAGGACAGCGCCTCTCCTACGAGCAGTACTTC

D gene: TRBD2
V gene: TRBV7-9
J gene: TRBJ2-7
CDR3 length: 14
clone size: NA
CDR3 protein: CASSPGLASYEQYF
CDR3 DNA: TGTGCCAGCAGCCCCGGACTAGCGAGCTACGAGCAGTACTTC

D gene: TRBD2
V gene: TRBV7-8
J gene: TRBJ2-1
CDR3 length: 17
clone size: NA
CDR3 protein: CASTEILAGGFGNEQFF
CDR3 DNA: TGTGCCAGCACCGAAATACTAGCGGGAGGGTTCGGCAATGAGCAGTTCTTC

D gene: NA
V gene: TRBV5-8
J gene: TRBJ2-2
CDR3 length: 15
clone size: NA
CDR3 protein: CASSLRARGSGELFF
CDR3 DNA: TGTGCCAGCAGCTTGAGGGCCAGGGGTTCCGGGGAGCTGTTTTTT

D gene: NA
V gene: TRBV21-1
J gene: TRBJ2-3
CDR3 length: 18
clone size: once
CDR3 protein: CASSKGLRGLEGTDTQYF
CDR3 DNA: TGTGCCAGCAGCAAAGGTCTAAGGGGGCTGGAGGGCACAGATACGCAGTATTTT

D gene: NA
V gene: TRBV5-4
J gene: TRBJ2-1
CDR3 length: 14
clone size: once
CDR3 protein: CASSSPGGGREQFF
CDR3 DNA: TGTGCCAGCAGCTCCCCAGGGGGGGGCAGGGAGCAGTTCTTC

D gene: TRBD2
V gene: TRBV5-1
J gene: TRBJ2-7
CDR3 length: 16
clone size: NA
CDR3 protein: CASSQPGTSGSYEQYF
CDR3 DNA: TGCGCCAGCAGCCAACCAGGGACTAGCGGGAGCTACGAGCAGTACTTC

D gene: NA
V gene: TRBV29-1
J gene: TRBJ1-1
CDR3 length: 12
clone size: NA
CDR3 protein: CSVAPAGTEAFF
CDR3 DNA: TGCAGCGTTGCCCCGGCGGGTACTGAAGCTTTCTTT

D gene: NA
V gene: TRBV11-2
J gene: TRBJ2-2
CDR3 length: 15
clone size: NA
CDR3 protein: CASSLAGKVTGELFF
CDR3 DNA: TGTGCCAGCAGCTTAGCGGGGAAGGTCACCGGGGAGCTGTTTTTT

D gene: TRBD2
V gene: TRBV14
J gene: TRBJ2-5
CDR3 length: 15
clone size: NA
CDR3 protein: CASKTSGSHRETQYF
CDR3 DNA: TGTGCCAGCAAGACTAGCGGGTCGCACAGAGAGACCCAGTACTTC

D gene: NA
V gene: TRBV4-1
J gene: TRBJ1-5
CDR3 length: 17
clone size: NA
CDR3 protein: CASSQDMGGDSNQPQHF
CDR3 DNA: TGCGCCAGCAGCCAAGATATGGGGGGGGATAGCAATCAGCCCCAGCATTTT

D gene: NA
V gene: TRBV6-6
J gene: TRBJ1-4
CDR3 length: 14
clone size: NA
CDR3 protein: CASSYALAAEKLFF
CDR3 DNA: TGTGCCAGCAGTTACGCGCTCGCGGCGGAAAAACTGTTTTTT

D gene: TRBD1
V gene: TRBV5-4
J gene: TRBJ2-7
CDR3 length: 16
clone size: NA
CDR3 protein: CASSLGPGQVSYEQYF
CDR3 DNA: TGTGCCAGCAGCTTGGGGCCGGGACAGGTTTCCTACGAGCAGTACTTC

D gene: NA
V gene: TRBV30
J gene: TRBJ1-1
CDR3 length: 13
clone size: NA
CDR3 protein: CAWTGRRNTEAFF
CDR3 DNA: TGTGCCTGGACAGGCAGGCGGAACACTGAAGCTTTCTTT

D gene: NA
V gene: TRBV28
J gene: TRBJ1-2
CDR3 length: 13
clone size: NA
CDR3 protein: CASSATGFYGYTF
CDR3 DNA: TGTGCCAGCAGTGCGACAGGTTTCTATGGCTACACCTTC

D gene: NA
V gene: TRBV5-1
J gene: TRBJ2-3
CDR3 length: 15
clone size: NA
CDR3 protein: CASSLDGGASDTQYF
CDR3 DNA: TGCGCCAGCAGCTTGGATGGGGGAGCCTCAGATACGCAGTATTTT

D gene: NA
V gene: TRBV15
J gene: TRBJ1-1
CDR3 length: 18
clone size: NA
CDR3 protein: CATSRDLGRGTGNTEAFF
CDR3 DNA: TGTGCCACCAGCAGAGACCTGGGCAGGGGAACGGGGAACACTGAAGCTTTCTTT